The 11 T cell receptor beta chains given below trace back to one sample, sequenced in a study of blood T cell repertoires in COVID-19. Measured with immunoSEQ multiplex PCR; TCRdb has only the in-frame clones, and not every one. The sample shows about 92,000 clones, 85% of them seen only once. The specimen sequenced was peripheral blood. Every receptor here comes from a man of 80 years or more with acute or convalescent COVID-19.

This clone was detected only once. This rearrangement joins TRBV27 to TRBJ2-1; a possible D gene is TRBD2 (5 bases). This CDR3 region has 16 residues. Germline V gene data show CDR1 as MNHEY and CDR2 as SMNVEV (reference sequence). The V end lost 6 bases, the J end lost 3 bases, and 18 bases lay between the germline ends. CDR3 protein: CASRTLGGRGYNEQFF. The CDR3 nucleotides are TGTGCCAGCAGAACCTTAGGTGGGAGAGGCTACAATGAGCAGTTCTTC.

In its sample, this clone was seen a few times. The chain carries TRBV7-9 and TRBJ2-7; D gene uncertain. Trimming removed 5 bases at V and 4 bases at J, with 6 bases between. CDR3 length: 11 amino acids. Germline CDR1 reads SEHNR; CDR2 reads FQNEAQ (reference sequence). The CDR3 here is CASSNRYEQYF. CDR3 in DNA: TGTGCCAGCAGCAATCGGTACGAGCAGTACTTC.

The chain recombines TRBV7-8 with TRBJ1-4; D is ambiguous. The CDR3 is 12 residues long. Germline-derived CDR1 and CDR2 are SGHVS and FQNEAQ. V gave up 5 bases and J gave up 8 bases, with 9 bases separating them. The CDR3: CASSLEGEKLFF. The CDR3 DNA sequence: TGTGCCAGCAGCCTGGAGGGCGAAAAACTGTTTTTT.

This clone was picked up one time. This chain connects TRBV24-1 to TRBJ2-5; D is possibly TRBD2 (5 bases). The CDR3 contains 16 residues. Looked up from germline, CDR1 is KGHDR and CDR2 is SFDVKD. V dropped 1 base and J dropped 4 bases, with 15 bases sitting between them. Here the CDR3 DNA reads TGTGCCACCAGTGATTTTGGGGTACAAGGAGGAGAGACCCAGTACTTC. It translates to CATSDFGVQGGETQYF.

This chain connects TRBV6-5 to TRBJ2-7; a weak D match, TRBD2 (5 bases). This CDR3 contains 14 residues. Trimming pared 8 bases from V and 2 bases from J, leaving 16 bases between. From germline, CDR1 is MNHEY and CDR2 SVGAGI. The CDR3 region is CASLATAVAYEQYF. For the CDR3, the DNA is TGTGCCAGCTTGGCCACAGCGGTGGCCTACGAGCAGTACTTC.

This chain links TRBV19 with TRBJ2-5, with 10 nucleotides matching TRBD2. Germline V gives CDR1 LNHDA, CDR2 SQIVND (reference sequence). The CDR3 is 15 residues long. The V segment lost 4 bases and the J segment 1 base; nucleotides outside the gene matches: 3. The CDR3 sequence is CASSNLAGVQETQYF. Written as DNA, the CDR3 is TGTGCCAGTAGTAACCTAGCGGGAGTCCAAGAGACCCAGTACTTC.

The rearrangement uses TRBV5-1 and TRBJ2-3; 11 bases line up with TRBD2. CDR1 SGHRS and CDR2 YFSETQ come from the germline V gene. With 3 bases clipped from V and 0 bases from J, the junction kept 0 bases outside the gene matches. The CDR3 is 15 residues long. CDR3 coding DNA: TGCGCCAGCAGCTGGACTAGCGGGAGCACAGATACGCAGTATTTT. Its translation is CASSWTSGSTDTQYF.

This clone was seen just once. The CDR3 sequence is CASSSQDRINQPQHF. The CDR3 coding sequence is TGTGCCAGCAGTTCCCAAGACAGGATCAATCAGCCCCAGCATTTT. The chain is built from TRBV28 and TRBJ1-5; D may be TRBD1 (6 bases). The CDR3 consists of 15 residues. V dropped 4 bases and J dropped 3 bases, with 13 bases sitting between them. CDR1 is MDHEN and CDR2 is SYDVKM in the germline V gene. Using reference TRBV28 and TRBJ1-5 for the parts outside the CDR3, the full variable domain is DVKVTQSSRYLVKRTGEKVFLECVQDMDHENMFWYRQDPGLGLRLIYFSYDVKMKEKGDIPEGYSVSREKKERFSLILESASTNQTSMYLCASSSQDRINQPQHFGDGTRLSIL.

This clone was seen only once. For the CDR3, the DNA is TGTGCCAGCAGCCCAATCGCGATACTAGCGGGAGAAGTCAATGAGCAGTTCTTC. It specifies CASSPIAILAGEVNEQFF. The chain recombines TRBV7-6 with TRBJ2-1, with 11 bases identical to TRBD2. This CDR3 is built from 18 residues. The germline CDR1 and CDR2 sequences are SGHVS and FNYEAQ. After removal of 5 bases from V and 6 bases from J, the junction contained 15 bases not matched to a gene.

This clone appeared a few times. The chain links TRBV6-2 or TRBV6-3 to TRBJ1-1, with TRBD1 matching 12 bases. The CDR3 is 18 residues long. The germline gives CDR1 MNHEY, CDR2 SVGEGT. J gave up 2 bases and V 3 bases, and 10 bases lay outside the gene matches. CDR3 DNA sequence: TGTGCCAGCAGTTATATTACGGGACAGGGGGCCAGTAACACTGAAGCTTTCTTT. This codes for CASSYITGQGASNTEAFF.

This rearrangement joins TRBV7-6 to TRBJ2-3; TRBD2 matches at 7 bases. V lost 4 bases and J lost 2; bases outside the gene matches: 9. In germline, CDR1 is SGHVS, CDR2 FNYEAQ. The CDR3 loop spans 16 amino acids. The CDR3 sequence is CASSSIPGGFTDTQYF. CDR3 bases: TGTGCCAGCAGCTCCATTCCGGGAGGCTTCACAGATACGCAGTATTTT.